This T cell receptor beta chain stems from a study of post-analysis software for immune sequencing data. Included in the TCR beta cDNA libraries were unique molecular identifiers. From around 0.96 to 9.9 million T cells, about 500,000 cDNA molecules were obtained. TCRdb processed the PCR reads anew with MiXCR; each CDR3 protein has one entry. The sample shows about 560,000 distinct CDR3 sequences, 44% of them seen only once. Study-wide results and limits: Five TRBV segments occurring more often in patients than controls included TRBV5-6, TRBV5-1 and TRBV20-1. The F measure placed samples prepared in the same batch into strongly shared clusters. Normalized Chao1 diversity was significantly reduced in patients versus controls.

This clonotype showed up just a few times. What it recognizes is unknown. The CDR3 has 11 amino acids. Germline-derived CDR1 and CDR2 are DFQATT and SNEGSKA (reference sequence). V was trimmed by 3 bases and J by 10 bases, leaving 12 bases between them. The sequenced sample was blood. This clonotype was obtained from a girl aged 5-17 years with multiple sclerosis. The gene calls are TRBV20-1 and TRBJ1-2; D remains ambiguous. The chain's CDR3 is CSARAELLYTF. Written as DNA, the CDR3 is TGCAGTGCTAGGGCCGAATTACTCTACACCTTC.